The 32 T cell receptor beta chains given below trace back to one sample, sequenced in a study of blood T cell repertoires in COVID-19. Here immunoSEQ multiplex PCR was the method, and the copy in TCRdb shows in-frame clones only, minus some. Of roughly 140,000 clones listed, approximately 86% are singletons. Source material: peripheral blood. These TCRs come from a man aged 65 to 79 with acute or convalescent COVID-19.

The CDR3 DNA is TGCGCCAGCAGCTCTGGACAGGGACAGACAGATACGCAGTATTTT. Protein product: CASSSGQGQTDTQYF. The chain is built from TRBV5-1 and TRBJ2-3; TRBD1 agrees at 8 bases. The length of the CDR3 is 15 residues. Germline CDR1 and CDR2: SGHRS and YFSETQ. Trimming took 3 bases from V and 3 from J; bases not matched to a gene: 6.

The genes are TRBV18 and TRBJ2-2; 9 positions agree with TRBD1. The CDR3 extends over 16 amino acids. The germline V gene encodes CDR1 KGHSH and CDR2 LQKENI. V gave up 3 bases and J gave up 5 bases; unmatched junction bases: 7. This CDR3 reads CASSPTGTGSTGELFF. As DNA, the CDR3 is TGTGCCAGCTCACCTACCGGGACAGGGAGTACCGGGGAGCTGTTTTTT.

The V gene is TRBV3-1 (or the pseudogene TRBV3-2), the J gene TRBJ1-6; D is undetermined. The germline V gene has CDR1 LGHDT and CDR2 YNNKEL (reference sequence). The CDR3 runs 13 residues. The V gene lost 1 base and the J gene lost 8 bases, with 6 bases spanning the gap. The CDR3: CASSQGLHSPLHF. The CDR3 DNA reads TGTGCCAGCAGCCAAGGGCTCCATTCACCCCTCCACTTT.

The chain couples TRBV27 to TRBJ1-2; possibly TRBD1 for D (6 bases). This CDR3 contains 15 residues. V was pared by 5 bases and J by 4 bases, with 17 bases between. From germline, CDR1 is MNHEY and CDR2 SMNVEV (reference sequence). The DNA of the CDR3 is TGTGCCAGCAGTCCCTCCCCAGGGGCCGCCTATGGCTACACCTTC. This gives the protein CASSPSPGAAYGYTF.

This chain links TRBV24-1 with TRBJ2-3; 7 positions match TRBD1. Germline lookup yields CDR1 KGHDR and CDR2 SFDVKD. The CDR3 covers 15 residues. Trimming took 5 bases from V and 5 from J; bases not matched to a gene: 9. The CDR3 DNA reads as TGTGCCACCAGTGTGGCAGGGGGTTTAGTAGATACGCAGTATTTT. This sequence encodes CATSVAGGLVDTQYF.

The V and J genes are TRBV4-2 and TRBJ2-1, with 8 positions matching TRBD1. Trimming cost V 4 bases and J 0 bases; bases outside gene matches: 8. Germline-derived CDR1 and CDR2 are LGHNA and YNFKEQ. This CDR3 region has 17 residues. CDR3: CASSRNYRGSSYNEQFF. The CDR3 nucleotides read TGTGCCAGCAGCCGGAATTACAGGGGGAGCTCCTACAATGAGCAGTTCTTC.

This chain uses TRBV7-9 with TRBJ2-2, with 8 bases fitting TRBD1. The CDR3 spans 16 residues. Germline loops: CDR1 SEHNR, CDR2 FQNEAQ (reference sequence). The V segment lost 8 bases and the J segment 5 bases; nucleotides outside the gene matches: 13. CDR3 sequence reads: CASYYAGTGHTGELFF. The CDR3 DNA follows: TGTGCCAGCTACTACGCCGGGACAGGTCATACCGGGGAGCTGTTTTTT.

This chain connects TRBV19 to TRBJ2-1; 8 bases align to TRBD2. V lost 3 bases to trimming and J lost 6 bases; unmatched junction nucleotides: 1. Germline V lookup: CDR1 LNHDA, CDR2 SQIVND (reference sequence). This CDR3 comprises 13 residues. CDR3 in amino acids: CASSIGLANEQFF. The CDR3 DNA reads as TGTGCCAGTAGTATCGGACTAGCCAATGAGCAGTTCTTC. The whole variable domain, remainder taken from reference TRBV19 and TRBJ2-1, is DGGITQSPKYLFRKEGQNVTLSCEQNLNHDAMYWYRQDPGQGLRLIYYSQIVNDFQKGDIAEGYSVSREKKESFPLTVTSAQKNPTAFYLCASSIGLANEQFFGPGTRLTVL.

The CDR3 here is CASSGRTGLGNYGYTF. The CDR3 nucleotides read TGTGCCAGCAGCGGACGAACAGGGCTTGGCAACTATGGCTACACCTTC. The chain is built from TRBV7-2 and TRBJ1-2; D perhaps matches TRBD1 (6 bases). Germline CDR1 is SGHTA and CDR2 is FQGNSA. CDR3 length: 16 residues. Trimming removed 5 bases from V and 2 bases from J, with 18 bases in between.

The V and J genes are TRBV7-2 and TRBJ2-4; 10 positions agree with TRBD1. Germline trimming cut 4 bases from V and 0 bases from J; bases unmatched to any gene: 3. There are 16 residues in the CDR3. Germline assignment: CDR1 SGHTA and CDR2 FQGNSA. The CDR3 reads CASSSDRGLAKNIQYF. The CDR3 bases are TGTGCCAGCAGCTCCGACAGGGGGCTAGCCAAAAACATTCAGTACTTC.

This clone was counted only a few times. DNA for the CDR3: TGTGCCAGCAGCTTAGTCTCTGCCTACGAGCAGTACTTC. Protein product: CASSLVSAYEQYF. The J gene is TRBJ2-7, the V gene TRBV11-1, with D uncertain. The CDR3 runs to 13 residues. Germline V gene data show CDR1 as SGHAT and CDR2 as FQDESV (reference sequence). The V gene lost 1 base and the J gene lost 2 bases, with 6 bases spanning the gap.

The gene calls are TRBV6-6 and TRBJ1-1, with D hard to call. Trimming shortened V by 2 bases and J by 1 base, and 8 bases separated the two germline ends. The CDR3 is 14 amino acids. CDR1 and CDR2 from the germline V gene are MNHNY and SVGAGI (reference sequence). The CDR3 DNA follows: TGTGCCAGCAGTTACGAGGGTGGGAACACTGAAGCTTTCTTT. Its protein product is CASSYEGGNTEAFF.

This clone was observed once. The chain recombines TRBV19 with TRBJ2-4; perhaps TRBD1 as D (6 bases). CDR3 length equals 13 residues. Germline values: CDR1 LNHDA, CDR2 SQIVND (reference sequence). V shed 0 bases and J shed 13 bases, with 13 bases lying between them. CDR3 nucleotides: TGTGCCAGTAGTATAGAGGGGGCCAATAGCCAGTACTTC. Translating it yields CASSIEGANSQYF. Drawing the rest from reference TRBV19 and TRBJ2-4, the complete variable domain is DGGITQSPKYLFRKEGQNVTLSCEQNLNHDAMYWYRQDPGQGLRLIYYSQIVNDFQKGDIAEGYSVSREKKESFPLTVTSAQKNPTAFYLCASSIEGANSQYFGAGTRLSVL.

This chain links TRBV5-1 with TRBJ2-1; TRBD1 matches 9 bases. The CDR3 has 15 amino acids. The junction had 9 bases not matched to a gene; V was cut back by 2 bases and J by 9 bases. Germline V lookup: CDR1 SGHRS, CDR2 YFSETQ. The CDR3 sequence: CASSLTGGAWAEQFF. The CDR3 DNA sequence: TGCGCCAGCAGCTTAACAGGGGGCGCATGGGCTGAGCAGTTCTTC.

V usage is TRBV12-3 or TRBV12-4 and J usage is TRBJ2-1; D is possibly TRBD2 (5 bases). The CDR3 contains 13 residues. Deletions cut 2 bases from V and 5 bases from J, with 7 bases between. The CDR3 sequence is CASSLLGDNEQFF. CDR3 nucleotides: TGTGCCAGCAGTTTACTGGGAGACAATGAGCAGTTCTTC.

The J gene is TRBJ2-2, the V gene TRBV24-1; no firm D call. This CDR3 is 12 amino acids long. Per the germline V gene, CDR1 is KGHDR and CDR2 is SFDVKD. The V end lost 7 bases, the J end lost 2 bases, and 4 bases lay between the germline ends. The CDR3 DNA is TGTGCCACCAGCGGTAACACCGGGGAGCTGTTTTTT. As protein: CATSGNTGELFF.

The chain recombines TRBV6-1 with TRBJ1-4; tentative D call: TRBD1 (6 bases). The CDR3 contains 16 residues. V lost 4 bases to trimming and J lost 0 bases, with 12 bases between them. Germline values: CDR1 MNHNS, CDR2 SASEGT. CDR3 protein: CASSGGQSPTNEKLFF. In DNA form, the CDR3 reads TGTGCCAGCAGTGGCGGACAGTCCCCAACTAATGAAAAACTGTTTTTT.

This sequence joins TRBV7-8 and TRBJ1-1; D is ambiguous. The CDR3 spans 14 residues. Per germline, CDR1 SGHVS and CDR2 FQNEAQ. Trimming shortened V by 1 base and J by 7 bases, and 13 bases separated the two germline ends. The CDR3 DNA sequence: TGTGCCAGCAGCTTAGAGGTTCGAGGAATTGAAGCTTTCTTT. Protein sequence: CASSLEVRGIEAFF.

The V gene is TRBV7-3, the J gene TRBJ2-2, with TRBD1 matching 9 bases. The V gene's germline CDR1 is SGHTA and CDR2 FQGTGA. V lost 5 bases to trimming and J lost 7 bases; unmatched junction nucleotides: 11. The CDR3 loop spans 16 amino acids. CDR3 loop: CASSPGQGITNGELFF. The CDR3 nucleotides read TGTGCCAGCAGCCCCGGACAGGGGATTACGAACGGGGAGCTGTTTTTT.

The rearrangement links TRBV27 to TRBJ1-4; tentative D call: TRBD1 (6 bases). There are 15 residues in the CDR3. V was clipped by 5 bases and J by 7 bases, with 17 bases between them. CDR1 and CDR2 (germline): MNHEY, SMNVEV (reference sequence). The CDR3 sequence is CASSLNRAVGEKLFF. As DNA, the CDR3 is TGTGCCAGCAGTCTCAACAGGGCAGTCGGTGAAAAACTGTTTTTT. Complete variable domain (other parts from reference TRBV27 and TRBJ1-4): EAQVTQNPRYLITVTGKKLTVTCSQNMNHEYMSWYRQDPGLGLRQIYYSMNVEVTDKGDVPEGYKVSRKEKRNFPLILESPSPNQTSLYFCASSLNRAVGEKLFFGSGTQLSVL.

The chain carries TRBV6-6 and TRBJ1-5; 8 nucleotides align to TRBD1. There are 13 residues in the CDR3. Unmatched junction bases numbered 6, after V lost 7 bases and J lost 7 bases. The germline CDR1 and CDR2 sequences are MNHNY and SVGAGI (reference sequence). CDR3 amino acids: CASTSQGGQPQHF. The CDR3 DNA follows: TGTGCCAGCACCTCACAGGGGGGCCAGCCCCAGCATTTT.

The chain joins TRBV10-1 to TRBJ2-5; 10 nucleotides align to TRBD1. Trimming took 7 bases from V and 4 from J; bases not matched to a gene: 9. The CDR3 length is 15 residues. Looked up from germline, CDR1 is WNHNN and CDR2 is SYGVQD (reference sequence). CDR3 amino acids: CASTRDRGPLETQYF. For the CDR3, the DNA is TGCGCCAGCACCAGGGACAGGGGACCCCTAGAGACCCAGTACTTC.

This chain links TRBV28 with TRBJ1-5, with a possible D match to TRBD1 (6 bases). The length of the CDR3 is 15 residues. CDR1 is MDHEN and CDR2 is SYDVKM in the germline V gene. V was clipped by 6 bases and J by 9 bases, with 21 bases between them. The CDR3 here is CASRSLDRKEGPQHF. CDR3 DNA: TGTGCCAGCAGATCACTCGACAGGAAAGAAGGGCCCCAGCATTTT.

The table lists this clone with a few counts. The CDR3, as DNA: TGTGCCAGCAGTCCCCCCTATAGCAATCAGCCCCAGCATTTT. This encodes CASSPPYSNQPQHF. J is TRBJ1-5 and V is TRBV2; D remains unclear. The CDR3 extends over 14 amino acids. Trimming stripped 5 bases from V and 0 bases from J, with 8 bases between. CDR1 is SNHLY, CDR2 FYNNEI, per germline.

The chain joins TRBV29-1 to TRBJ1-3; the match to TRBD1 covers 7 bases. CDR1 and CDR2 from the germline V gene are SQVTM and ANQGSEA. Losses at the gene ends were 4 bases for V and 1 base for J; bases not matched to a gene: 13. CDR3 size: 17 residues. In nucleotides, the CDR3 is TGCAGCGTTGTTCCCCTTTACCAACAGGGGTCTGGAAACACCATATATTTT. It yields the protein CSVVPLYQQGSGNTIYF. The whole variable domain, filled in from reference TRBV29-1 and TRBJ1-3, reads SAVISQKPSRDICQRGTSLTIQCQVDSQVTMMFWYRQQPGQSLTLIATANQGSEATYESGFVIDKFPISRPNLTFSTLTVSNMSPEDSSIYLCSVVPLYQQGSGNTIYFGEGSWLTVV.

The genes are TRBV5-1 and TRBJ2-7; D possibly corresponds to TRBD2 (6 bases). Trimming shortened V by 4 bases and J by 2 bases, and 16 bases separated the two germline ends. The CDR3 has 15 amino acids. Germline lookup yields CDR1 SGHRS and CDR2 YFSETQ. DNA for the CDR3: TGCGCCAGCAGCGGGGGGTTGGGCGGGACCTACGAGCAGTACTTC. Encoded protein: CASSGGLGGTYEQYF. The variable domain in full, with the rest retrieved from reference TRBV5-1 and TRBJ2-7, is KAGVTQTPRYLIKTRGQQVTLSCSPISGHRSVSWYQQTPGQGLQFLFEYFSETQRNKGNFPGRFSGRQFSNSRSEMNVSTLELGDSALYLCASSGGLGGTYEQYFGPGTRLTVT.

This clone was seen only once. V is TRBV7-3 and J is TRBJ2-1; 9 nucleotides line up with TRBD2. The CDR3 consists of 15 residues. V lost 5 bases to trimming and J lost 9 bases; unmatched junction nucleotides: 11. Germline lookup yields CDR1 SGHTA and CDR2 FQGTGA. The CDR3 protein is CASSPVPGLAGEQFF. DNA of the CDR3: TGTGCCAGCAGCCCCGTCCCGGGACTAGCTGGTGAGCAGTTCTTC.

This chain joins TRBV19 and TRBJ1-1, with D unresolved. CDR1 and CDR2 from the germline V gene are LNHDA and SQIVND (reference sequence). The CDR3 consists of 15 residues. V gave up 3 bases and J gave up 0 bases, with 11 bases separating them. The CDR3 loop is CASSMEGHMNTEAFF. In DNA, the CDR3 is TGTGCCAGTAGTATGGAGGGCCACATGAACACTGAAGCTTTCTTT.

The chain is built from TRBV19 and TRBJ2-2, with 11 bases matching TRBD1. The V gene's germline CDR1 is LNHDA and CDR2 SQIVND (reference sequence). V gave up 1 base and J gave up 4 bases; unmatched junction bases: 8. The CDR3 loop spans 18 amino acids. CDR3 in amino acids: CASSIGDRGIPFTGELFF. CDR3 DNA sequence: TGTGCCAGTAGTATAGGGGACAGGGGGATCCCCTTCACCGGGGAGCTGTTTTTT.

V is TRBV28 and J is TRBJ2-3; possible D gene TRBD1, 6 bases. CDR1 is MDHEN and CDR2 is SYDVKM in the germline V gene. V lost 7 bases and J lost 5, with 10 bases in between. The CDR3 is 12 amino acids. The CDR3 here is CASTLGGDTQYF. CDR3 DNA: TGTGCCAGCACCTTAGGGGGAGATACGCAGTATTTT.

Comment on this clone: This same CDR3 is encoded by further DNA sequences in the sample. V usage is TRBV5-1 and J usage is TRBJ2-5; 7 positions match TRBD2. The ends lost 0 bases at V and 2 bases at J; junction bases unmatched: 1. This CDR3 has 14 residues. Germline CDR1 reads SGHRS; CDR2 reads YFSETQ. The CDR3 spells CASSLGGGQETQYF. The CDR3 region has the DNA TGCGCCAGCAGCTTGGGCGGGGGACAAGAGACCCAGTACTTC.

The chain recombines TRBV30 with TRBJ1-2, with D unresolved. The length of the CDR3 is 13 residues. Germline CDR1 reads GTSNPN; CDR2 reads SVGIG (reference sequence). V lost 2 bases, J lost 8 bases, and 15 bases lay in between. The DNA for the CDR3 is TGTGCCTGGAGTCGCGACCTTGAGGGAGGCTACACCTTC. It is translated as CAWSRDLEGGYTF.